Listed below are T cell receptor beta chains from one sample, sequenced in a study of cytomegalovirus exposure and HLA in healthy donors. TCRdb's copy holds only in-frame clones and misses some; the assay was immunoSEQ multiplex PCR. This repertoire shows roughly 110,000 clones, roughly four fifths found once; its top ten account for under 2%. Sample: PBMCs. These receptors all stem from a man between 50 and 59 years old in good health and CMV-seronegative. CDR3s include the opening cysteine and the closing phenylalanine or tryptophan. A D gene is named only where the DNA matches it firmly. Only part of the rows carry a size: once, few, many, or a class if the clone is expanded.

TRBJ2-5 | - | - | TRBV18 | CASSRDSQETQYF | TGTGCCAGCTCCCGGGACTCGCAAGAGACCCAGTACTTC
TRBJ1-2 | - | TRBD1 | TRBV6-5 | CASGIEQGAGGYTF | TGTGCCAGCGGAATCGAACAGGGGGCGGGGGGCTACACCTTC
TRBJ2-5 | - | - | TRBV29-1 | CSVGTALQETQYF | TGCAGCGTAGGGACTGCCTTGCAAGAGACCCAGTACTTC
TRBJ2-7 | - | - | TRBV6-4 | CASRGRWEEVYEQYF | TGTGCCAGCAGAGGCCGATGGGAGGAGGTCTACGAGCAGTACTTC
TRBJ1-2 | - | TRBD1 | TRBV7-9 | CASSLRQGIGGYTF | TGTGCCAGCAGCCTCAGACAGGGGATAGGTGGCTACACCTTC
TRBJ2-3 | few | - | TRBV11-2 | CASSFGLSTDTQYF | TGTGCCAGCAGCTTTGGACTCAGCACAGATACGCAGTATTTT
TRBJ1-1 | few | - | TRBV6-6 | CASTLLGTQAFF | TGTGCCAGCACCCTTTTGGGGACACAAGCTTTCTTT
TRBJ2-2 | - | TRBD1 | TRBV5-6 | CASRGQGRGSTGELFF | TGTGCCAGCAGGGGACAGGGGCGAGGGAGCACCGGGGAGCTGTTTTTT
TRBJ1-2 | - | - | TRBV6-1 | CASSEEQGNTYGYTF | TGTGCCAGCAGTGAGGAACAGGGCAACACTTATGGCTACACCTTC
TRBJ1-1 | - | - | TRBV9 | CASSRDIEGTEAFF | TGTGCCAGCAGCCGGGACATCGAGGGTACTGAAGCTTTCTTT
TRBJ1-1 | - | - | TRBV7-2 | CASSLALGGDRRAFF | TGTGCCAGCAGCTTAGCCCTTGGGGGGGATCGTCGCGCTTTCTTT